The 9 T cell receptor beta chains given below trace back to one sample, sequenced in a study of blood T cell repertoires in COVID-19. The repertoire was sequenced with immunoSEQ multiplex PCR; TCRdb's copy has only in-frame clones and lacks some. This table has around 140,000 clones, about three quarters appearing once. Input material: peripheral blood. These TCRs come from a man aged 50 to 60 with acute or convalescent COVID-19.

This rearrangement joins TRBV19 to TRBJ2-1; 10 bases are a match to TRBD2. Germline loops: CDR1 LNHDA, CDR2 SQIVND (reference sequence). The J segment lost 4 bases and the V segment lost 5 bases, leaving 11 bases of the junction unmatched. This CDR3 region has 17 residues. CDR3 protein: CASSGRIAGGLYNEQFF. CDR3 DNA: TGTGCCAGTAGTGGCCGAATAGCGGGGGGCTTATACAATGAGCAGTTCTTC.

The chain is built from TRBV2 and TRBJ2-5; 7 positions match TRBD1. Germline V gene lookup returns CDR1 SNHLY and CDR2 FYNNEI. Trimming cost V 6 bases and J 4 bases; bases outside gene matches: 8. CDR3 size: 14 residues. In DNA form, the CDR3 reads TGTGCCAGCAGCATCGACAGGGTTAGAGAGACCCAGTACTTC. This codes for CASSIDRVRETQYF. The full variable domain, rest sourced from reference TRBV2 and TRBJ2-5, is EPEVTQTPSHQVTQMGQEVILRCVPISNHLYFYWYRQILGQKVEFLVSFYNNEISEKSEIFDDQFSVERPDGSNFTLKIRSTKLEDSAMYFCASSIDRVRETQYFGPGTRLLVL.

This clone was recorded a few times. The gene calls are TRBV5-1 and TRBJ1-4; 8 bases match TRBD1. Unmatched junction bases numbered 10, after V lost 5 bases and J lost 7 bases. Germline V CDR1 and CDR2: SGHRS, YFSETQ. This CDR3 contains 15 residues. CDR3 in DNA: TGCGCCAGCAGTATCGGACAGGGCGGGAGTGAAAAACTGTTTTTT. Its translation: CASSIGQGGSEKLFF.

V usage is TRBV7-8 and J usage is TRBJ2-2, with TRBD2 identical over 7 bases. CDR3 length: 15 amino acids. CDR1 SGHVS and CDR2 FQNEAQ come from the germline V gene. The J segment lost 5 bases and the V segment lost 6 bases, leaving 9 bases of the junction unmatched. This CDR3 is CASRPAGGETGELFF. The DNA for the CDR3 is TGTGCCAGCAGGCCTGCTGGGGGGGAAACCGGGGAGCTGTTTTTT.

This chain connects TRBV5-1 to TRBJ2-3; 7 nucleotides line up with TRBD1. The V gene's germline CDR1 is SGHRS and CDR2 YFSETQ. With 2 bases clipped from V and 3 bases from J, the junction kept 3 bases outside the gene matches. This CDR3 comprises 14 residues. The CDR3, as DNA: TGCGCCAGCAGCTTACAGGGGTTGACAGATACGCAGTATTTT. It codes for CASSLQGLTDTQYF. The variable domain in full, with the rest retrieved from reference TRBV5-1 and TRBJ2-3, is KAGVTQTPRYLIKTRGQQVTLSCSPISGHRSVSWYQQTPGQGLQFLFEYFSETQRNKGNFPGRFSGRQFSNSRSEMNVSTLELGDSALYLCASSLQGLTDTQYFGPGTRLTVL.

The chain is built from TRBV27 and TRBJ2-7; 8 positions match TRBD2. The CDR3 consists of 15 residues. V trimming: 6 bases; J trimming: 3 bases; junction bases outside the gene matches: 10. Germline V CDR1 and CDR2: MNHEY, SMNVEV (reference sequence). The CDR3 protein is CASRSESGGLYEQYV. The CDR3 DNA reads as TGTGCCAGCAGATCCGAAAGCGGGGGTCTCTACGAGCAGTACGTC.

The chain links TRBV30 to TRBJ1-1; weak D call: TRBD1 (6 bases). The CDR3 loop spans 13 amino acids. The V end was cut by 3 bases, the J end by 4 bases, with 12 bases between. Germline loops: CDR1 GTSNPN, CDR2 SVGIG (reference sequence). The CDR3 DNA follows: TGTGCCTGGAGCGCCCAAGGGGGCACTGAAGCTTTCTTT. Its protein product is CAWSAQGGTEAFF.

In DNA form, the CDR3 reads TGTGCCAGCCTGGCGAGAGAAACGGGCTATGGCTACACCTTC. Protein product: CASLARETGYGYTF. V gene TRBV2 combines with J gene TRBJ1-2; D is undetermined. CDR3 size: 14 residues. Germline V gene lookup returns CDR1 SNHLY and CDR2 FYNNEI. Trimming left V 8 bases short and J 4 bases short, with 17 bases between.

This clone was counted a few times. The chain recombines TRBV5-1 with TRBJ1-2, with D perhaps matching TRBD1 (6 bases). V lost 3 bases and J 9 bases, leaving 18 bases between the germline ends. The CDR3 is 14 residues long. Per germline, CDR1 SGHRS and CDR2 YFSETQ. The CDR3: CASSSQPGEKSYTF. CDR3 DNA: TGCGCCAGCAGCTCCCAACCAGGGGAGAAGAGCTACACCTTC.